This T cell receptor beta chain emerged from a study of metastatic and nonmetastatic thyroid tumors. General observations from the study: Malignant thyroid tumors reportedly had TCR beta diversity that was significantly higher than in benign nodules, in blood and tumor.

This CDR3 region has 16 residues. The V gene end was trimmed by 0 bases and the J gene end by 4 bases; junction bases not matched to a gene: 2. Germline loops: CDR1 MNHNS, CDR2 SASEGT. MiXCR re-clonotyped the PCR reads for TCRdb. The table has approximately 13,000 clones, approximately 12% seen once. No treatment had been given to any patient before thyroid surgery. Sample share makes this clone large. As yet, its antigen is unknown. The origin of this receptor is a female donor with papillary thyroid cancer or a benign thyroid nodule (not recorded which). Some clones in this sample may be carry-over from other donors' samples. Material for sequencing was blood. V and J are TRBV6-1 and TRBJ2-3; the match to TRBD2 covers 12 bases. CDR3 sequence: CASSEALAGGPDTQYF. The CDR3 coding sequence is TGTGCCAGCAGTGAAGCGCTAGCGGGGGGGCCAGATACGCAGTATTTT.